Below, 7 T cell receptor beta chains from the same sample are listed, as sequenced in a study of identical twins. In TCRdb, the 5' RACE reads were re-called with MiXCR into one record per CDR3 protein. The table has about 720,000 distinct CDR3 sequences, roughly 18% seen once; the top ten hold approximately 14%. These same records also appear under a second study, on T cells expressing NK-cell markers.

Sequencing input: PBMCs. Receptors originate from a woman aged 18-35 years in good health.

This clonotype was counted only a few times. The chain combines TRBV6-2 or TRBV6-3 with TRBJ2-1; D gene uncertain. CDR1 MNHEY and CDR2 SVGEGT come from the germline V gene. The CDR3 runs 12 residues. The ends were cut back, 7 bases at V and 2 bases at J, with 6 bases in the middle. The CDR3 sequence: CASTQTYNEQFF. In DNA, the CDR3 is TGTGCCAGCACCCAAACCTACAATGAGCAGTTCTTC.

In this sample, this clonotype turned up a few times. The chain combines TRBV12-3 or TRBV12-4 with TRBJ2-7; D gene uncertain. The germline V and J ends were trimmed by 2 bases and 6 bases, with 8 bases remaining between them. CDR3 length equals 12 residues. The CDR3 loop reads CASSLILPEQYF. The CDR3 DNA is TGTGCCAGCAGTTTAATTCTTCCCGAGCAGTACTTC.

This clonotype was seen more than once but under ten times. This sequence joins TRBV20-1 and TRBJ2-1; D ambiguous. Germline V gene sequence: CDR1 DFQATT, CDR2 SNEGSKA (reference sequence). The CDR3 has 14 amino acids. Deletions cut 0 bases from V and 6 bases from J, with 12 bases between. CDR3 sequence reads: CSARDRLALNEQFF. The CDR3, as DNA: TGCAGTGCTAGAGATCGGTTGGCACTCAATGAGCAGTTCTTC.

This sequence joins TRBV9 and TRBJ1-1; possibly TRBD1 for D (6 bases). Deletions cut 3 bases from V and 4 bases from J, with 22 bases between. The CDR3 runs to 17 residues. Germline CDR1 reads SGDLS; CDR2 reads YYNGEE. For the CDR3, the DNA is TGTGCCAGCAGCGCACCCCCGACAGGCCTAATGGGCACTGAAGCTTTCTTT. Translation: CASSAPPTGLMGTEAFF. The variable domain in full, with the rest retrieved from reference TRBV9 and TRBJ1-1, is DSGVTQTPKHLITATGQRVTLRCSPRSGDLSVYWYQQSLDQGLQFLIQYYNGEERAKGNILERFSAQQFPDLHSELNLSSLELGDSALYFCASSAPPTGLMGTEAFFGQGTRLTVV.

This clonotype was counted between two and nine times. The chain has TRBV27 and TRBJ1-1; the match to TRBD1 covers 9 bases. This CDR3 contains 16 residues. Germline assignment: CDR1 MNHEY and CDR2 SMNVEV (reference sequence). V shed 5 bases, J shed 0 bases, and the junction held 7 bases outside the gene matches. CDR3 DNA sequence: TGTGCCAGCAGTCTATTTGGACAGGGGTTGAACACTGAAGCTTTCTTT. Protein: CASSLFGQGLNTEAFF.

This clonotype showed up just a few times. CDR3 nucleotides: TGTGCCAGCAGCCCCGGGGCCCACAGCGGGAGACATACGCAGTATTTT. It encodes CASSPGAHSGRHTQYF. This chain uses TRBV6-1 with TRBJ2-3, with 8 nucleotides matching TRBD2. The length of the CDR3 is 16 residues. V shed 6 bases, J shed 7 bases, and the junction held 15 bases outside the gene matches. Germline CDR1 and CDR2: MNHNS and SASEGT.

This rearrangement joins TRBV6-7 to TRBJ2-1, with unresolved D. TRBV6-7 is sorted into the ORF group, with uncertain function. This CDR3 region has 15 residues. The ends were cut back, 5 bases at V and 0 bases at J, with 11 bases in the middle. CDR3 amino acids: CASSPRLNSYNEQFF. DNA for the CDR3: TGTGCCAGCAGTCCCCGACTGAACTCCTACAATGAGCAGTTCTTC.